This T cell receptor (beta chain) was identified in a study of CD8 T cells in ankylosing spondylitis. Study-wide points: Disease-linked clones proved CD8+ and comparatively uncommon in peripheral blood. It was reported that disease-linked clones were significantly enriched in matched ankylosing spondylitis synovial fluid. Seven to nine highly homologous variants formed a TCR beta motif that appeared characteristic of ankylosing spondylitis blood. Before this, some motif variants had been reported in reactive arthritis synovial fluid and blood.

V gave up 1 base and J gave up 5 bases, with 6 bases separating them. This CDR3 contains 13 residues. The germline V gene encodes CDR1 SGHVS and CDR2 FQNEAQ. Researchers built TCR beta libraries using quantitative 5'-RACE with molecular barcodes. TCRdb independently ran MiXCR on the 5' RACE reads; one entry per CDR3 protein. The sample yields approximately 300,000 distinct CDR3 sequences, less than 9.5% seen once. This clonotype appeared a few times. Its specificity is not known. This receptor was taken from a male donor with ankylosing spondylitis. The J gene is TRBJ2-1, the V gene TRBV7-8; D call uncertain. The specimen sequenced was blood, either unsorted or a sorted T cell fraction (not recorded which). In DNA form, the CDR3 reads TGTGCCAGCAGCTTAGGCAGGCACAATGAGCAGTTCTTC. Translating it yields CASSLGRHNEQFF.